This T cell receptor beta chain was recovered during a study of spatial heterogeneity in lung cancer. The CDR3 contains 16 residues. J gave up 2 bases and V 8 bases, and 10 bases lay outside the gene matches. The germline V gene has CDR1 MNHEY and CDR2 SMNVEV (reference sequence). This clonotype was picked up a small number of times. Each CDR3 protein gets one entry after TCRdb re-called the 5' RACE reads with MiXCR. The sample lists thousands of distinct CDR3 sequences; over 25% were seen once. Time point: sample taken at primary tumor resection. Whole RNA was taken from tumor, nontumor lung or frozen PBMC; it was then sequenced unsorted. The donors comprised approximately 75 untreated early-stage non-small cell lung cancer patients.

The sequencing here drew on PBMCs, taken at surgery. The TCR comes from a male donor with early-stage non-small cell lung cancer. The rearrangement uses TRBV27 and TRBJ2-1; 9 bases are shared with TRBD2. Here the CDR3 reads CASGEGAGGTYNEQFF. As DNA, the CDR3 is TGTGCCAGCGGTGAAGGGGCGGGAGGGACCTACAATGAGCAGTTCTTC.